The rows below give T cell receptor beta chains drawn from one sample of a study of T-cell reconstitution after alpha-beta-depleted transplantation in children. MiXCR was run by TCRdb on the PCR reads, yielding one entry per CDR3 protein. The sample lists about 220,000 distinct CDR3 sequences; about 15% were seen once. The sample was PBMCs, mostly from graft donor cells, taken 360 days after TCRalphabeta/CD19-depleted stem cell transplant. All receptors come from a male patient under 10 years old who had a stem cell transplant for acute lymphoblastic leukemia, so the T cells may come from the graft donor. CDR3s include the opening cysteine and the closing phenylalanine or tryptophan. The order of the fields is clone size, J gene, V gene, D gene, CDR3 DNA, CDR3 protein. D genes are given only for firm matches. Only part of the rows carry a size: once, few, many, or a class if the clone is expanded.

NA,TRBJ2-3,TRBV29-1,TRBD1,TGCAGCGTTGAAGCCGGGACAGGGATTCTGGCAGATACGCAGTATTTT,CSVEAGTGILADTQYF
few,TRBJ1-6,TRBV7-9,NA,TGTGCCAGCAGCTTAGGGCCCCAGCTTGGTAATTCACCCCTCCACTTT,CASSLGPQLGNSPLHF
few,TRBJ1-1,TRBV11-2,NA,TGTGCCAGCAGCTTAGCCGACGGACAGCTTGAAGCTTTCTTT,CASSLADGQLEAFF
many,TRBJ2-5,TRBV10-3,TRBD2,TGTGCCATCAGCGCCAGGCCCGGGGGGGGCGAAGAGACCCAGTACTTC,CAISARPGGGEETQYF
NA,TRBJ2-5,TRBV25-1,NA,TGTGCCAGCAGAAGGAAAGTTGACGGGACCCAGTACTTC,CASRRKVDGTQYF
once,TRBJ2-3,TRBV28,NA,TGTGCCAGCAGTTTATTCGGGATCGGTATTGGAGATACGCAGTATTTT,CASSLFGIGIGDTQYF
few,TRBJ2-7,TRBV29-1,NA,TGCAGCGTTGGTCTTTACGGATCGGGCTACGAGCAGTACTTC,CSVGLYGSGYEQYF
few,TRBJ2-7,TRBV4-3,NA,TGCGCCAGCAGCTCTGAGGGGTACTCCTACGAGCAGTACTTC,CASSSEGYSYEQYF
NA,TRBJ1-5,TRBV20-1,NA,TGCAGTGCTAGAGATCCCGACAGGACCCTCTGGCAGCCCCAGCATTTT,CSARDPDRTLWQPQHF
few,TRBJ2-2,TRBV3-1,TRBD2,TGTGCCAGCAGCCTAGCGGGAGGAGTAACCGGGGAGCTGTTTTTT,CASSLAGGVTGELFF
few,TRBJ1-2,TRBV9,NA,TGTGCCAGCAGCGTAGAAGGGGGCTATGGCTACACCTTC,CASSVEGGYGYTF
few,TRBJ1-1,TRBV7-9,NA,TGTGCCAGCAGCCTCAGGACAGCGAACACTGAAGCTTTCTTT,CASSLRTANTEAFF
NA,TRBJ2-3,TRBV7-6,NA,TGTGCCAGCAGCTTCGGGGGCCTGAGCACAGATACGCAGTATTTT,CASSFGGLSTDTQYF
NA,TRBJ1-2,TRBV9,TRBD1,TGTGCCAGCAGCGTACCGGGACAGGGGGCTAGCAACTATGGCTACACCTTC,CASSVPGQGASNYGYTF
NA,TRBJ2-7,TRBV7-9,NA,TGTGCCAGCAGCTTAAATTCCGGCGACCTTCCCTACGAGCAGTACTTC,CASSLNSGDLPYEQYF
many,TRBJ1-1,TRBV18,NA,TGTGCCAGCTCACCACAGGAGATGAACACTGAAGCTTTCTTT,CASSPQEMNTEAFF
few,TRBJ2-7,TRBV14,NA,TGTGCCAGCGGTGGGGCAGGTTTATCCTACGAGCAGTACTTC,CASGGAGLSYEQYF
NA,TRBJ1-4,TRBV12-3/TRBV12-4,NA,TGTGCCAGCAGTCGTGACCTGGGGGAAAAACTGTTTTTT,CASSRDLGEKLFF
NA,TRBJ2-3,TRBV7-2,NA,TGTGCCAGCAGCTGGGTCGAAACGCAGTATTTT,CASSWVETQYF
NA,TRBJ2-7,TRBV12-3/TRBV12-4,TRBD1,TGTGCCAGCAGTTTAGAGGACAGGGTGAGGCCCTACGAGCAGTACTTC,CASSLEDRVRPYEQYF
few,TRBJ2-7,TRBV7-9,NA,TGTGCCAGCAGCCCCGACAATCGAGTATCCTACGAGCAGTACTTC,CASSPDNRVSYEQYF
few,TRBJ1-1,TRBV27,TRBD1,TGTGCCAGCAGTGGGCTGGACAGGGATCGGAGGAACACTGAAGCTTTCTTT,CASSGLDRDRRNTEAFF
NA,TRBJ2-7,TRBV18,TRBD1,TGTGCCAGCTCACCTCGGGACAGGTACTCCTACGAGCAGTACTTC,CASSPRDRYSYEQYF
medium-sized,TRBJ2-1,TRBV15,TRBD1,TGTGCCACCAGCAGTCACCGGGACAGGGGGCTTGAGCAGTTCTTC,CATSSHRDRGLEQFF
NA,TRBJ1-5,TRBV9,TRBD1,TGTGCCAGCAGCGTGACAGGGGGCAATCAGCCCCAGCATTTT,CASSVTGGNQPQHF
NA,TRBJ1-2,TRBV2,TRBD1,TGTGCCAGCAGGGCCGGGACAGACTATGGCTACACCTTC,CASRAGTDYGYTF
many,TRBJ1-4,TRBV29-1,NA,TGCAGCGTTGTGGTCCTTAATGAAAAACTGTTTTTT,CSVVVLNEKLFF
NA,TRBJ1-1,TRBV10-3,NA,TGTGCCATCAGTGAGTTGGGGGCCTCACGCACTGAAGCTTTCTTT,CAISELGASRTEAFF
NA,TRBJ2-1,TRBV28,NA,TGTGTTACCTCCTGGGGGGCCCTTCCCAATGAGCAGTTCTTC,CVTSWGALPNEQFF
NA,TRBJ2-1,TRBV20-1,NA,TGCAGCGGCCTGTGGCTACCCCTCGATGAGCAGTTCTTC,CSGLWLPLDEQFF
few,TRBJ2-2,TRBV4-1,TRBD2,TGCGCCAGCAGACAAGTAGCGGGGGGGAAGAACACCGGGGAGCTGTTTTTT,CASRQVAGGKNTGELFF
few,TRBJ1-4,TRBV7-9,NA,TGTGCCAGCAGCTTCGGGATGAGTGAAAAACTGTTTTTT,CASSFGMSEKLFF
NA,TRBJ1-4,TRBV12-3/TRBV12-4,NA,TGTGCCAGCATTTTAGTCAGGGGCGAGGGTGAAAAACTGTTTTTT,CASILVRGEGEKLFF
NA,TRBJ2-1,TRBV7-9,NA,TGTGCCAGCAGCTTAGCGACACTATACAATGAGCAGTTCTTC,CASSLATLYNEQFF
few,TRBJ2-7,TRBV20-1,NA,TGCAGTGCTACTCAAGTGGCTAATTACGAGCAGTACTTC,CSATQVANYEQYF
few,TRBJ2-7,TRBV7-8,NA,TGTGCCAGCAGCTCCTACGGGAGATCCCCCGAGCAGTACTTC,CASSSYGRSPEQYF
few,TRBJ2-1,TRBV29-1,TRBD2,TGCAGCGTTGAACTAGCGGGGGGGAACAATGAGCAGTTCTTC,CSVELAGGNNEQFF
NA,TRBJ2-7,TRBV29-1,TRBD2,TGCAGCGTTGCGGGGGGGAAAAGCTACGAGCAGTACTTC,CSVAGGKSYEQYF
NA,TRBJ2-7,TRBV4-2,TRBD2,TGTGCCAGCAGGGGAGTCCAAGGGGCTAGCGGTCGAGGCGAGCAGTACTTC,CASRGVQGASGRGEQYF
few,TRBJ2-7,TRBV12-3/TRBV12-4,NA,TGTGCCAGCAGTCTATCAGCGACACGTGGCGTATACTTC,CASSLSATRGVYF
few,TRBJ2-1,TRBV7-9,TRBD2,TGTGCCAGCAGCTTAGGAGTAGGCGGGAGCTCCTACAATGAGCAGTTCTTC,CASSLGVGGSSYNEQFF
NA,TRBJ1-4,TRBV19,NA,TGTGCCAGTAGTATTAGGGGTCGGGAAGACGGGGAAAAACTGTTTTTT,CASSIRGREDGEKLFF
NA,TRBJ1-2,TRBV7-9,TRBD1,TGTGCCAGCAGCCTCGGACAGGGCCCCCCCCATGGCTACACCTTC,CASSLGQGPPHGYTF
NA,TRBJ2-3,TRBV12-3/TRBV12-4,NA,TGTGCCAGCAATCTACGGAGCTCCACAGATACGCAGTATTTT,CASNLRSSTDTQYF
many,TRBJ1-1,TRBV19,NA,TGTGCCAGAAACATCGACACCAACACTGAAGCTTTCTTT,CARNIDTNTEAFF
few,TRBJ2-1,TRBV11-3,TRBD2,TGTGCCAGCAGCCCCGGGCTAGCGGGGGGGGTCTATGAGCAGTTCTTC,CASSPGLAGGVYEQFF
NA,TRBJ2-1,TRBV9,TRBD2,TGTGCCAGCAGCGTAGTTAGCGGGGGGGGGCAGTTCTTC,CASSVVSGGGQFF
NA,TRBJ2-1,TRBV5-1,TRBD2,TGCGCCAGCAGCAGAGAGCGGGGGGATTCCTACAATGAGCAGTTCTTC,CASSRERGDSYNEQFF
once,TRBJ2-3,TRBV19,NA,TGTGCCAGTAGCGTTCCGGAGGTCACAGATACGCAGTATTTT,CASSVPEVTDTQYF
NA,TRBJ2-1,TRBV18,NA,TGTGCCAGCTCACCACCGTCGAGGGATGAGCAGTTCTTC,CASSPPSRDEQFF
NA,TRBJ2-2,TRBV6-5,NA,TGTGCCAGCAGTTACGGGGAACTGTTGAACACCGGGGAGCTGTTTTTT,CASSYGELLNTGELFF
NA,TRBJ2-7,TRBV11-2,NA,TGTGCCAGCAGCCAACCCAGGGGAGGCTACGAGCAGTACTTC,CASSQPRGGYEQYF
NA,TRBJ2-7,TRBV27,TRBD1,TGTGCCAGCAGTTTACTGATCGCCGGGACAGGGTTCTACGAGCAGTACTTC,CASSLLIAGTGFYEQYF
NA,TRBJ2-2,TRBV6-2/TRBV6-3,NA,TGTGCCAGCAGGACCCTCAGGGTCCCCGGGGAGCTGTTTTTT,CASRTLRVPGELFF
NA,TRBJ1-2,TRBV7-6,NA,TGTGCCAGCAGCTTAAAAGCAGACTATGGCTACACCTTC,CASSLKADYGYTF